This T cell receptor (beta chain) is drawn from a study of human CD8 memory T cell subsets. The CDR3 consists of 18 residues. Germline CDR1 reads SGHAT; CDR2 reads FQNNGV. UMI-labeled 5' RACE was used to make TCR beta libraries. Authors' data handling: Between about 2,800 and 20,000 functional CDR3 beta clonotypes were found per TCR beta library. TCRdb re-called the 5' RACE reads; one entry per CDR3 protein, DNA not given. What appears here as the V and J calls and clone size reflects TCRdb's work, not the paper's. This sample's table reports over 10,000 distinct CDR3 sequences. Notes on this clonotype: Its antigen is still unknown.

Study findings and constraints: When compared with each other, stem-like memory and precursor exhausted T cell repertoires showed minimal overlap. Compared with precursor exhausted T cells, stem-like memory T cells were suggested by Chao1 estimates to be more diverse.

Sequencing was performed on CD8+ T cells from PBMCs. The V gene is TRBV11-2, the J gene TRBJ2-5; TCRdb reports TRBD1, a call that lacks DNA to check it against. This clonotype was sampled from a human donor in good health. The CDR3 region is CASSLALSGTGVRETQYF.